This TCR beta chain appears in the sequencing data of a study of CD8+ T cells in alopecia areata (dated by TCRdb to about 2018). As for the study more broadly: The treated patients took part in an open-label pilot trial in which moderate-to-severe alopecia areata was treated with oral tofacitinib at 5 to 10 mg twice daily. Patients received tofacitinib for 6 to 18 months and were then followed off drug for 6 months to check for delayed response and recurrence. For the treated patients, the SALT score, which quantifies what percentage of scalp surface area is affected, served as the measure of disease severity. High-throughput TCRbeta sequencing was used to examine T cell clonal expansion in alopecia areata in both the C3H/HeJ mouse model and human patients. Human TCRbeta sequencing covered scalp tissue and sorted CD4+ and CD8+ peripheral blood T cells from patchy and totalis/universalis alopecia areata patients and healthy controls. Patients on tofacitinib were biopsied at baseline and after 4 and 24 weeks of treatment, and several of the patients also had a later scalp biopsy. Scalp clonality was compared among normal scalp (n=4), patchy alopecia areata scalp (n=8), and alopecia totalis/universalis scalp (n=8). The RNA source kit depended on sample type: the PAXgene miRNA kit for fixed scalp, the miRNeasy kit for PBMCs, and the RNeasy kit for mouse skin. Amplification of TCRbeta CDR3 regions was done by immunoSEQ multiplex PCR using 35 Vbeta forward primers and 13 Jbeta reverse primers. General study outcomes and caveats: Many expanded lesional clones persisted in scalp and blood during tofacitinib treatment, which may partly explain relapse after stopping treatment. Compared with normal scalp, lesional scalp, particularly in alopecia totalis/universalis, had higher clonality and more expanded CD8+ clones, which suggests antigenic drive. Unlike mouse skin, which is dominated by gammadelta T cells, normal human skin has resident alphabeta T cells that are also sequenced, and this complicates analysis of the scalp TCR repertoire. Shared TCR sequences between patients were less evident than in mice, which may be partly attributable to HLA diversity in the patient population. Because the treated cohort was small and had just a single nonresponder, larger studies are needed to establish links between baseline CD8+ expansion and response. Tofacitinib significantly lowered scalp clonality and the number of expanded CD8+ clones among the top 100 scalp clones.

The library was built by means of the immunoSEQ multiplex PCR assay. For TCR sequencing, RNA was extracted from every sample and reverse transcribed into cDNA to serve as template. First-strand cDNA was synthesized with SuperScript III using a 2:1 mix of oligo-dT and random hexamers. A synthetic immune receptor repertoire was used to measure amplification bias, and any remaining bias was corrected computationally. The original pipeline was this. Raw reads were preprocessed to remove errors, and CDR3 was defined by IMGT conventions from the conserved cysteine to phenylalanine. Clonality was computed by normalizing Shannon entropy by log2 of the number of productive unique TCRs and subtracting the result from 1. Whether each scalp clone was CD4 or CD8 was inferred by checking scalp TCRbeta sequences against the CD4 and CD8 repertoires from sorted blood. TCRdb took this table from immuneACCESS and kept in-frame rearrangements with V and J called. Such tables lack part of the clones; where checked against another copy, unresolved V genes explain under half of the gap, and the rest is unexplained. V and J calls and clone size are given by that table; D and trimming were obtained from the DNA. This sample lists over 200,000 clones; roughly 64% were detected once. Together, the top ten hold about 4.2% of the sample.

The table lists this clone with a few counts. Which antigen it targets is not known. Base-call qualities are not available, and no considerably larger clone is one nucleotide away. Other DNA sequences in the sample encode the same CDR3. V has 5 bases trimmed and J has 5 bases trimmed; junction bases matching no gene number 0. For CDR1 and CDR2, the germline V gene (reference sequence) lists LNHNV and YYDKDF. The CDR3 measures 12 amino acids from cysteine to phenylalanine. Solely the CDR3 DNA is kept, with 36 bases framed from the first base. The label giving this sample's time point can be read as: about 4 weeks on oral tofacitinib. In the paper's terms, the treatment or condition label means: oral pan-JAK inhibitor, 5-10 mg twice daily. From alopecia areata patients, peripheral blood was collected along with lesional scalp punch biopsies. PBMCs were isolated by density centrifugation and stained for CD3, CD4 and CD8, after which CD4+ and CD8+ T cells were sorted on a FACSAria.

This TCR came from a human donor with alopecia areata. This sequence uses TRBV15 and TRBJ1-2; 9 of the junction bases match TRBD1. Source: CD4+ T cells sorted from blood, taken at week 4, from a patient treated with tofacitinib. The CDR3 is CATSGQGYGYTF. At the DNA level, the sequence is TGTGCCACCAGCGGACAGGGGTATGGCTACACCTTC.